A single TCR beta chain is shown here with its context. This clonotype was counted many times. Its antigen is not yet known. It has no much larger one-base neighbor in the sample; base qualities were not kept. Receptors were amplified or captured by RT-PCR. For sequencing, an Illumina HiSeq 2500 was employed. The public reads were reanalyzed by TCRdb: fastp trimming at Q25, MiXCR alignment, in-frame beta chains only. Rows with a matching CDR3 protein are joined into one entry that keeps the most common DNA and genes. Across this sample there are 200,000 to 250,000 distinct CDR3 sequences, with more than 10% seen only once. Approximately 7.8% of the sample is held by the ten biggest clonotypes. This sample was included in a study of response to subunit inactivated influenza vaccine (dated by TCRdb to the late 2010s). About the investigation overall: The study used deep quantitative T cell receptor repertoire profiling to track responses to a trivalent subunit inactivated influenza vaccine. Overall results and qualifications from the work: The authors proposed that each seasonal influenza vaccination may bring in only a limited number of new T cells.

The receptor was derived from a man aged 50 to 59 who received an inactivated influenza vaccine. Donor details come from another sample of the same person, matched by shared clones. Material: non-naive T cells sorted from PBMCs, obtained approximately 15 days before vaccination. Read against the paper, the sample's cell subset or site label means: memory T cell fraction.

The CDR3 reads as follows: CASSLGGRPGEQYF. The sequence in DNA is TGCGCCAGCAGCTTAGGTGGGAGGCCGGGGGAGCAGTACTTC. The V and J segments used are TRBV5-1 and TRBJ2-7; D gene: possibly TRBD2, on 6 matching bases. The CDR3 has 14 amino acids, counting the end cysteine and phenylalanine. The entry retains the CDR3 DNA only, 42 bases that are in frame from base 1. CDR1 SGHRS and CDR2 YFSETQ were looked up in the germline V gene. V was cut back by 2 bases and J by 7 bases, leaving a gap of 16 bases between them.